The rows below give T cell receptor beta chains drawn from one sample of a study of STAT5B mutations in CD4+ large granular lymphocyte leukemia. TCRdb's copy holds only in-frame clones and misses some; the assay was immunoSEQ multiplex PCR. This table holds roughly 35,000 clones, around 67% found once. Sequenced input: CD4+ T cells from blood buffy coats. The origin of the receptors is a human donor in good health. CDR3s include the opening cysteine and the closing phenylalanine or tryptophan. The order of the fields is V gene, clone size, D gene, J gene, CDR3 protein, CDR3 DNA. The D gene is left open where the match is weak. Size tells how often a clone was seen (once, few, many) or the class of an expanded clone, and some rows leave it out.

TRBV28	-	TRBD1	TRBJ2-1	CASNRGRTYNEQFF	TGTGCCAGCAACAGGGGCAGGACGTACAATGAGCAGTTCTTC
TRBV19	-	-	TRBJ2-7	CASSKTVVDYEQYF	TGTGCCAGTAGTAAGACAGTGGTTGACTACGAGCAGTACTTC
TRBV27	few	TRBD1	TRBJ1-5	CASSLGTGGGNQPQHF	TGTGCCAGCAGTTTAGGGACAGGGGGCGGCAATCAGCCCCAGCATTTT
TRBV19	-	-	TRBJ1-4	CASAEVAPTNEKLFF	TGTGCCAGTGCCGAGGTGGCTCCAACTAATGAAAAACTGTTTTTT
TRBV11-3	few	-	TRBJ2-2	CASSSRDLGELFF	TGTGCCAGCAGCTCCCGGGACCTCGGGGAGCTGTTTTTT
TRBV27	few	TRBD1	TRBJ1-3	CASWTGYGNTIYF	TGTGCCAGTTGGACAGGGTACGGAAACACCATATATTTT
TRBV19	few	-	TRBJ1-4	CASSMGDTNEKLFF	TGTGCCAGTAGTATGGGGGACACGAATGAAAAACTGTTTTTT
TRBV5-6	-	-	TRBJ2-6	CASSSYSGANVLTF	TGTGCCAGCAGCTCCTACTCTGGGGCCAACGTCCTGACTTTC
TRBV29-1	once	-	TRBJ2-3	CSGLREILDTQYF	TGCAGCGGCCTCAGGGAGATCCTAGATACGCAGTATTTT
TRBV7-9	-	-	TRBJ1-5	CASSLAGGQPQHF	TGTGCCAGCAGCTTAGCGGGGGGGCAGCCCCAGCATTTT
TRBV11-3	-	TRBD1	TRBJ2-5	CASSPPTGSIRVSQYF	TGTGCCAGCAGCCCTCCGACAGGGTCGATACGGGTGTCCCAGTACTTC
TRBV5-8	-	TRBD2	TRBJ2-5	CASSLLLLAGDFETQYF	TGTGCCAGCAGCTTGTTGTTGTTAGCGGGGGATTTTGAGACCCAGTACTTC
TRBV7-3	few	-	TRBJ1-1	CASSDGRGEEAFF	TGTGCCAGCAGCGACGGGAGGGGCGAAGAAGCTTTCTTT
TRBV7-2	few	TRBD2	TRBJ2-3	CASSGRGARFFTDTQYF	TGTGCCAGCAGCGGGCGGGGGGCCCGGTTTTTTACAGATACGCAGTATTTT
TRBV20-1	few	-	TRBJ1-1	CSAGVQGVAFF	TGCAGTGCGGGAGTTCAGGGTGTAGCTTTCTTT
TRBV19	-	-	TRBJ1-5	CASSIREPNSNQPQHF	TGTGCCAGTAGTATAAGAGAACCTAATAGCAATCAGCCCCAGCATTTT
TRBV29-1	-	-	TRBJ2-3	CSVEQAPGSDTQYF	TGCAGCGTAGAACAGGCCCCGGGTTCAGATACGCAGTATTTT
TRBV4-2	-	-	TRBJ1-2	CASSQDRGTLRYTF	TGTGCCAGCAGCCAAGATCGGGGGACTTTGCGCTACACCTTC
TRBV5-1	-	-	TRBJ1-3	CASSLDFSLIISGNTIYF	TGCGCCAGCAGCTTGGACTTTTCTCTTATCATCTCTGGAAACACCATATATTTT
TRBV7-2	-	TRBD1	TRBJ1-1	CASSLGGTGTSEAFF	TGTGCCAGCAGCTTAGGCGGGACAGGGACTAGTGAAGCTTTCTTT
TRBV11-2	few	-	TRBJ2-7	CASSSSTLLLSYEQYF	TGTGCCAGCAGCTCCTCGACCCTCCTCCTCTCCTACGAGCAGTACTTC
TRBV7-9	once	TRBD1	TRBJ2-5	CASRTGGTETQYF	TGTGCCAGCAGAACAGGGGGAACAGAGACCCAGTACTTC
TRBV6-6	-	-	TRBJ1-1	CASRKGWTDEAFF	TGTGCCAGCAGGAAGGGATGGACAGATGAAGCTTTCTTT
TRBV7-9	-	TRBD2	TRBJ2-1	CASSIIAGSYNEQFF	TGTGCCAGCAGCATCATAGCGGGGTCCTACAATGAGCAGTTCTTC
TRBV5-1	few	-	TRBJ1-4	CASSLGQGNEKLFF	TGCGCCAGCAGCTTGGGGCAGGGGAATGAAAAACTGTTTTTT
TRBV7-8	-	-	TRBJ2-7	CASSLVFGVTYEQYF	TGTGCCAGCAGCTTAGTGTTCGGGGTAACCTACGAGCAGTACTTC
TRBV9	once	TRBD1	TRBJ2-3	CASSADRTGGITDTQYF	TGTGCCAGCAGCGCCGACCGGACAGGGGGAATCACAGATACGCAGTATTTT
TRBV11-2	-	TRBD2	TRBJ2-5	CASSATSGGFQETQYF	TGTGCCAGCAGCGCTACTAGCGGGGGGTTCCAAGAGACCCAGTACTTC
TRBV11-2	-	TRBD2	TRBJ2-5	CASSPWQRGGKTQYF	TGTGCCAGCAGCCCTTGGCAGCGGGGGGGGAAGACCCAGTACTTC